The rows below give T cell receptor beta chains drawn from one sample of a study of cytomegalovirus exposure and HLA in healthy donors. Sequencing was performed with immunoSEQ multiplex PCR; in TCRdb, only in-frame clones are kept and a portion is missing. The sample has about 140,000 clones; 80% are singletons. Sequences were obtained from PBMCs. Source of these receptors: a male donor in good health and CMV-seronegative. CDR3s include the opening cysteine and the closing phenylalanine or tryptophan. Each record gives: clone size, V gene, J gene, D gene, CDR3 protein, CDR3 DNA. The D gene is left open where the match is weak. Rows give clone size only sometimes, using once, few, many, or a class for an expanded clone.

size: .
V: TRBV5-8
J: TRBJ2-7
D: .
CDR3: CASQGRSYEQYF
DNA: TGTGCCTCACAGGGCCGCTCCTACGAGCAGTACTTC

size: .
V: TRBV11-2
J: TRBJ2-7
D: .
CDR3: CASSMGSPYEQYF
DNA: TGTGCCAGCAGTATGGGCAGTCCCTACGAGCAGTACTTC

size: .
V: TRBV16
J: TRBJ1-2
D: TRBD1
CDR3: CASSQSHRGASGYTF
DNA: TGTGCCAGCAGCCAATCGCACAGGGGGGCGTCTGGCTACACCTTC

size: few
V: TRBV6-1
J: TRBJ1-3
D: .
CDR3: CASSVRSRGSGNTIYF
DNA: TGTGCCAGCAGTGTTCGCAGTAGGGGCTCTGGAAACACCATATATTTT

size: .
V: TRBV18
J: TRBJ1-1
D: TRBD1
CDR3: CASSPEGARTEAFF
DNA: TGTGCCAGCTCACCAGAGGGGGCGCGAACTGAAGCTTTCTTT

size: .
V: TRBV7-2
J: TRBJ2-2
D: .
CDR3: CASSSGAFPGELFF
DNA: TGTGCCAGCAGCTCAGGCGCGTTTCCCGGGGAGCTGTTTTTT

size: .
V: TRBV9
J: TRBJ2-1
D: .
CDR3: CASSVGRGRANWDEQFF
DNA: TGTGCCAGCAGCGTAGGAAGGGGCAGGGCAAATTGGGATGAGCAGTTCTTC

size: .
V: TRBV28
J: TRBJ2-3
D: TRBD2
CDR3: CASSLYSGGGTQYF
DNA: TGTGCCAGCAGCCTTTATAGTGGGGGAGGGACGCAGTATTTT

size: .
V: TRBV5-4
J: TRBJ1-1
D: .
CDR3: CASSLGEEREAFF
DNA: TGTGCCAGCAGCTTGGGGGAGGAGAGAGAAGCTTTCTTT

size: .
V: TRBV7-2
J: TRBJ1-2
D: TRBD1
CDR3: CASSPTRTGQGAHGYTF
DNA: TGTGCCAGCAGCCCCACACGGACCGGACAGGGTGCCCATGGCTACACCTTC

size: .
V: TRBV5-1
J: TRBJ2-3
D: .
CDR3: CASTPEALTDTQYF
DNA: TGCGCCAGCACCCCTGAGGCCCTGACAGATACGCAGTATTTT

size: .
V: TRBV11-2
J: TRBJ2-7
D: .
CDR3: CASQGGGYEQYF
DNA: TGTGCCAGCCAGGGGGGCGGCTACGAGCAGTACTTC

size: .
V: TRBV5-4
J: TRBJ2-7
D: TRBD1
CDR3: CASSREGQTYEQYF
DNA: TGTGCCAGCAGCCGAGAGGGACAGACCTACGAGCAGTACTTC

size: .
V: TRBV5-1
J: TRBJ2-1
D: TRBD2
CDR3: CASSLGGLEGLNEQFF
DNA: TGCGCCAGCAGCTTGGGAGGACTAGAGGGGTTGAATGAGCAGTTCTTC

size: .
V: TRBV28
J: TRBJ2-7
D: .
CDR3: CASRAHGGTYEQYF
DNA: TGTGCCAGCAGGGCACACGGGGGAACCTACGAGCAGTACTTC

size: once
V: TRBV7-9
J: TRBJ2-2
D: TRBD2
CDR3: CASVTNTGGGELFF
DNA: TGTGCCAGCGTCACCAACACGGGGGGCGGGGAGCTGTTTTTT

size: .
V: TRBV19
J: TRBJ2-7
D: .
CDR3: CASSIDSGTSYEQYF
DNA: TGTGCCAGTAGTATAGACAGCGGAACCTCCTACGAGCAGTACTTC

size: once
V: TRBV7-9
J: TRBJ2-6
D: TRBD1
CDR3: CASSLAGGSGANVLTF
DNA: TGTGCCAGCAGCTTAGCAGGGGGCAGTGGGGCCAACGTCCTGACTTTC

size: .
V: TRBV7-2
J: TRBJ2-3
D: TRBD2
CDR3: CASSLFRGGPDTQYF
DNA: TGTGCCAGCTCCCTCTTCCGGGGGGGCCCTGATACGCAGTATTTT

size: .
V: TRBV10-3
J: TRBJ1-5
D: .
CDR3: CAISESPSPVDQPQHF
DNA: TGTGCCATCAGTGAGTCTCCCTCGCCGGTCGATCAGCCCCAGCATTTT

size: .
V: TRBV19
J: TRBJ2-5
D: .
CDR3: CASSLRGGMETQYF
DNA: TGTGCCAGTAGTCTCAGGGGCGGAATGGAGACCCAGTACTTC

size: .
V: TRBV25-1
J: TRBJ2-1
D: .
CDR3: CASSEYKAGWEHNEQFF
DNA: TGTGCCAGCAGTGAATATAAGGCTGGTTGGGAGCACAATGAGCAGTTCTTC

size: .
V: TRBV28
J: TRBJ1-4
D: .
CDR3: CASIKGGEDEKLFF
DNA: TGTGCCAGCATTAAGGGGGGGGAAGATGAAAAACTGTTTTTT

size: .
V: TRBV19
J: TRBJ2-1
D: .
CDR3: CASSMGGGLFEQFF
DNA: TGTGCCAGTAGTATGGGCGGGGGCCTCTTCGAGCAGTTCTTC

size: .
V: TRBV11-1
J: TRBJ1-2
D: .
CDR3: CASSPVILEGRSGGYTF
DNA: TGTGCCAGCAGCCCCGTGATACTTGAGGGGAGGAGCGGTGGCTACACCTTC

size: .
V: TRBV7-2
J: TRBJ1-2
D: TRBD1
CDR3: CASGTGVYGYTF
DNA: TGTGCCAGCGGGACAGGGGTCTATGGCTACACCTTC

size: .
V: TRBV11-2
J: TRBJ1-2
D: .
CDR3: CASSPASSGYYGYTF
DNA: TGTGCCAGCAGCCCGGCCTCCAGCGGATACTATGGCTACACCTTC

size: once
V: TRBV4-2
J: TRBJ1-5
D: .
CDR3: CASSQVGQPQHF
DNA: TGTGCCAGCAGCCAAGTCGGGCAGCCCCAGCATTTT

size: .
V: TRBV27
J: TRBJ1-3
D: .
CDR3: CASSPNSSGNTIYF
DNA: TGTGCCAGCAGTCCTAATTCCTCTGGAAACACCATATATTTT

size: .
V: TRBV2
J: TRBJ1-6
D: TRBD1
CDR3: CASSSTGDNSPLHF
DNA: TGTGCCAGCAGTTCGACAGGGGACAATTCACCCCTCCACTTT

size: .
V: TRBV4-2
J: TRBJ2-7
D: .
CDR3: CASSQEIGGQGEQYF
DNA: TGTGCCAGCAGCCAAGAAATCGGGGGGCAGGGCGAGCAGTACTTC

size: once
V: TRBV7-7
J: TRBJ2-7
D: TRBD1
CDR3: CASSLSPGGGYEQYF
DNA: TGTGCCAGCAGCTTATCGCCAGGGGGTGGTTACGAGCAGTACTTC

size: .
V: TRBV11-2
J: TRBJ2-3
D: .
CDR3: CASSLLGAAGTDTQYF
DNA: TGTGCCAGCAGCTTGCTGGGGGCGGCAGGCACAGATACGCAGTATTTT

size: .
V: TRBV30
J: TRBJ2-7
D: TRBD1
CDR3: CAWSVRGLGEQYF
DNA: TGTGCCTGGAGCGTCAGGGGGCTGGGCGAGCAGTACTTC

size: .
V: TRBV25-1
J: TRBJ1-2
D: .
CDR3: CASSEYGTGYGYTF
DNA: TGTGCCAGCAGTGAATATGGCACAGGCTATGGCTACACCTTC